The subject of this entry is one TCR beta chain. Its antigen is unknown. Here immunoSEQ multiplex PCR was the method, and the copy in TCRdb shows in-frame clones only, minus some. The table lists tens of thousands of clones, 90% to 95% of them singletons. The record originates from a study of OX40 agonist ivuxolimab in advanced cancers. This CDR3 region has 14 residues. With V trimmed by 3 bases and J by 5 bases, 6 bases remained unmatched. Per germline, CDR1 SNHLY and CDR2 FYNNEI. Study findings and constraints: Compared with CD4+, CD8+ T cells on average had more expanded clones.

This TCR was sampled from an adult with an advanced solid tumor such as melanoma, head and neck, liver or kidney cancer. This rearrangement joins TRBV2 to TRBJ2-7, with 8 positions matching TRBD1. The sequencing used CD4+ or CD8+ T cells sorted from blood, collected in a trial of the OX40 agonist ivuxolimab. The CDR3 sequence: CASSEQGAGDEQYF. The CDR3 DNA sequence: TGTGCCAGCAGTGAGCAGGGGGCAGGGGACGAGCAGTACTTC.